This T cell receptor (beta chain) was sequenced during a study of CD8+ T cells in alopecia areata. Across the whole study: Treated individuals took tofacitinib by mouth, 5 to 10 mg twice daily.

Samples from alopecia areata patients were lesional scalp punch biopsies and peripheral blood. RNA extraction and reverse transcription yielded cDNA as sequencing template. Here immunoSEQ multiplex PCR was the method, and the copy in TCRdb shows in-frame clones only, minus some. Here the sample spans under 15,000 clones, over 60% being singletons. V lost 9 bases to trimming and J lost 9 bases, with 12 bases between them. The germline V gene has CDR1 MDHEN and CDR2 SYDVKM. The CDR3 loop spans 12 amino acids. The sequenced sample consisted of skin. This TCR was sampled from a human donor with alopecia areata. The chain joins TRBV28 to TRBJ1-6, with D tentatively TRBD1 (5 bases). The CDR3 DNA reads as TGTGCCAGTTCTCACAGGCTTTCACCCCTCCACTTT. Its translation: CASSHRLSPLHF.